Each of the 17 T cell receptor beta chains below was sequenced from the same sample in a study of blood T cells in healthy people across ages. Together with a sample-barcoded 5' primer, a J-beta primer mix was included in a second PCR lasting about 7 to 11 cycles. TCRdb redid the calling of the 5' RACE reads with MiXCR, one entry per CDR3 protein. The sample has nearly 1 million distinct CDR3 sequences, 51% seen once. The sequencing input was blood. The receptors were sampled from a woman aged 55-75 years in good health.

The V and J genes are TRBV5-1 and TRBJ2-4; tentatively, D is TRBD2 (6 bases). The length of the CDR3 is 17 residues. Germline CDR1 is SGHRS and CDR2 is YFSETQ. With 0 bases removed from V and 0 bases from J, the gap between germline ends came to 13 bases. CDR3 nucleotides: TGCGCCAGCAGCTTGGTGGTGTCGGGGGTAGCCAAAAACATTCAGTACTTC. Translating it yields CASSLVVSGVAKNIQYF.

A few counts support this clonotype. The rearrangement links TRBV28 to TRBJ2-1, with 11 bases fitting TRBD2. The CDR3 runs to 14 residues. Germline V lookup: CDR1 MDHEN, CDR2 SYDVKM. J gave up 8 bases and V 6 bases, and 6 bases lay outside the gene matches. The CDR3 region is CASRLAGVFDEQFF. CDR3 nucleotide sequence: TGTGCCAGCAGACTAGCGGGAGTGTTCGATGAGCAGTTCTTC.

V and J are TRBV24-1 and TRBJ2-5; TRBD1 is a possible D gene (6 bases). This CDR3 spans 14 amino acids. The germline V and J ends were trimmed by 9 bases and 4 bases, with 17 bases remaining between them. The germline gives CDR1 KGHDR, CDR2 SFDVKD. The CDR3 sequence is CATGSSGEPETQYF. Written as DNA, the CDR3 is TGTGCCACCGGGAGTTCAGGGGAACCAGAGACCCAGTACTTC.

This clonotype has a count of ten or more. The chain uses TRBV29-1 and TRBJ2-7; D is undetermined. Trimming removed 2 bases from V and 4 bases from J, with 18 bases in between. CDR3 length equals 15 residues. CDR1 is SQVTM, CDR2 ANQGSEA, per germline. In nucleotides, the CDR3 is TGCAGCGTTGAATTATCGTCAACCTACCCTTACGAGCAGTACTTC. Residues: CSVELSSTYPYEQYF.

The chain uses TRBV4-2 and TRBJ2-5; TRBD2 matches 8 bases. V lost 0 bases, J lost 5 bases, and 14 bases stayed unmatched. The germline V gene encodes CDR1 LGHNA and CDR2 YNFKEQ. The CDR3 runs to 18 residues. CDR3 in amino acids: CASSQDLLAGGRVETQYF. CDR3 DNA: TGTGCCAGCAGCCAAGATCTGTTGGCGGGAGGTCGGGTGGAGACCCAGTACTTC.

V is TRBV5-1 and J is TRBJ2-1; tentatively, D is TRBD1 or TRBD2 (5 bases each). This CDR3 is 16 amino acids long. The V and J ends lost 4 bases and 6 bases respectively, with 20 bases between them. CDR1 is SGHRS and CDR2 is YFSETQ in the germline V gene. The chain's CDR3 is CASSGGLGPDPNEQFF. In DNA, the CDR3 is TGCGCCAGCAGCGGGGGTTTGGGTCCAGACCCCAATGAGCAGTTCTTC.

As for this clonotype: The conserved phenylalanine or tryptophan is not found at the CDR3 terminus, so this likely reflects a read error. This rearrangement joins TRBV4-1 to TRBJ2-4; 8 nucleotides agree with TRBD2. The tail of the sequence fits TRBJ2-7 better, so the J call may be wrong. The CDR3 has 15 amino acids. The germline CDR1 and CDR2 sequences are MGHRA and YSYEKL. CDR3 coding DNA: TGCGCCAGCAGCCCTTCCGGGACTAGGTCTCTCGAGCAGTACATC. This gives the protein CASSPSGTRSLEQYI.

This CDR3 reads CASPVPSTF. In nucleotides, the CDR3 is TGTGCCAGCCCCGTACCATCCACCTTC. The V call is TRBV7-9, the J call TRBJ1-2; D is uncertain. Germline values: CDR1 SEHNR, CDR2 FQNEAQ (reference sequence). The CDR3 consists of 9 residues. With 8 bases removed from V and 13 bases from J, the gap between germline ends came to 11 bases.

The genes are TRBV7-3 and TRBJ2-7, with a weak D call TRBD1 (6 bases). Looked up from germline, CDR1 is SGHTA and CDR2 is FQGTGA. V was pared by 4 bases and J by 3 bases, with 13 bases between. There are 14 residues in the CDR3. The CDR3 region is CASSSQGKGYEQYF. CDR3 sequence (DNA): TGTGCCAGCAGCTCACAGGGCAAGGGCTACGAGCAGTACTTC.

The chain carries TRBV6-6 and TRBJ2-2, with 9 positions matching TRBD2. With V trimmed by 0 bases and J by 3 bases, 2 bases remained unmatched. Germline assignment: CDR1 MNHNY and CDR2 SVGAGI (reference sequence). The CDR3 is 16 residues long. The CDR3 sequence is CASSYSIAGDTGELFF. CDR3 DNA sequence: TGTGCCAGCAGTTACTCCATAGCGGGGGACACCGGGGAGCTGTTTTTT.

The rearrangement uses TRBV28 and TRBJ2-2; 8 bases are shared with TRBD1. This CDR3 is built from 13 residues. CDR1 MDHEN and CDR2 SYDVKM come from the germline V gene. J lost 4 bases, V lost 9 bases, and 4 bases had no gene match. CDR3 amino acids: CARKTGGTGELFF. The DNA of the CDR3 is TGTGCCAGGAAAACAGGGGGCACCGGGGAGCTGTTTTTT.

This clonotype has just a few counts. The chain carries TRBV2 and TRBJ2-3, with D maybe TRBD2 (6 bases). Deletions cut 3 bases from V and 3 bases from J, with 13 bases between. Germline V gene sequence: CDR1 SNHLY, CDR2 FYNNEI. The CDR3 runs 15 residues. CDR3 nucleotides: TGTGCCAGCAGTGAGGAGGGCCTGAGGACAGATACGCAGTATTTT. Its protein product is CASSEEGLRTDTQYF.

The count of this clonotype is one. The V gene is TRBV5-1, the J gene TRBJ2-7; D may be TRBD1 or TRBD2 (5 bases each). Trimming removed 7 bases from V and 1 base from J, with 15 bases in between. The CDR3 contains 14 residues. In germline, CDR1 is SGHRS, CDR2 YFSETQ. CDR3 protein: CASSPGAVSYEQYF. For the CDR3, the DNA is TGCGCCAGCTCCCCCGGGGCTGTTTCCTACGAGCAGTACTTC.

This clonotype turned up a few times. CDR3 coding DNA: TGCAGCGTTGAAGGACAGGGGGTAATTAATGAGCAGTTCTTC. This codes for CSVEGQGVINEQFF. The V gene is TRBV29-1, the J gene TRBJ2-1; 9 nucleotides line up with TRBD1. Germline V gene data show CDR1 as SQVTM and CDR2 as ANQGSEA. The length of the CDR3 is 14 residues. Trimming cost V 1 base and J 7 bases; bases outside gene matches: 5.

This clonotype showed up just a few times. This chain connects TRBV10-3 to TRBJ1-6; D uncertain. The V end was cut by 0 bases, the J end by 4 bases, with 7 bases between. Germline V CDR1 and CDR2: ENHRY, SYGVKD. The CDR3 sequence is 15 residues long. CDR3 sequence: CAISESEWYNSPLHF. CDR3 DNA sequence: TGTGCCATCAGTGAGTCGGAGTGGTATAATTCACCCCTCCACTTT.

CDR3 amino acids: CAISEGRLGEDTQYF. In DNA, the CDR3 is TGTGCCATCAGTGAGGGCAGGCTAGGGGAGGATACGCAGTATTTT. The rearrangement uses TRBV10-3 and TRBJ2-3, with D possibly being TRBD1 or TRBD2 (5 bases each). The V gene's germline CDR1 is ENHRY and CDR2 SYGVKD. V shed 2 bases and J shed 6 bases, with 15 bases lying between them. The CDR3 loop spans 15 amino acids.

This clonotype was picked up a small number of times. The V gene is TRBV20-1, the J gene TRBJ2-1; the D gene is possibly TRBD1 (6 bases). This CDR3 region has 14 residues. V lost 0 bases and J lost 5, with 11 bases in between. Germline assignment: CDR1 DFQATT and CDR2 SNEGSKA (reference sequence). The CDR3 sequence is CSARDNRAHNEQFF. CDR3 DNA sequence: TGCAGTGCTAGAGATAACAGGGCCCACAATGAGCAGTTCTTC.